The 13 T cell receptor beta chains presented below share a single source sample, sequenced in a study of shared clonotypes between healthy human individuals. Sequencing used immunoSEQ multiplex PCR; TCRdb keeps in-frame clones, though not all of them. The data show about 1.1 million clones, about 80% seen once. Sequenced: memory CD4+ T cells from PBMCs. Stated subset: CD45RA-negative fraction. The receptors shown here come from a man younger than 35 in good health. Some clones in this sample may be carry-over from other donors' samples.

The chain employs TRBV18 and TRBJ2-1; 14 nucleotides align to TRBD2. J was trimmed by 7 bases and V by 5 bases; bases with no gene match: 4. From germline, CDR1 is KGHSH and CDR2 LQKENI. This CDR3 is built from 15 residues. CDR3 region: CASSYGLAGGNEQFF. The CDR3 DNA is TGTGCCAGCTCATACGGACTAGCGGGAGGAAATGAGCAGTTCTTC.

For this clone: Additional DNA sequences in this sample encode the identical CDR3. CDR3 sequence: CAWTSGLSTDTQYF. CDR3 bases: TGTGCCTGGACGTCGGGACTCAGCACAGATACGCAGTATTTT. The chain links TRBV30 to TRBJ2-3; D may be TRBD2 (6 bases). Between the trimmed V and J ends, which lost 4 bases and 0 bases, there was a span of 11 bases. The CDR3 loop spans 14 amino acids. The germline V gene has CDR1 GTSNPN and CDR2 SVGIG (reference sequence).

J is TRBJ1-1 and V is TRBV5-1; no reliable D call. V was cut by 3 bases and J by 7 bases, with 7 bases left in between. CDR1 is SGHRS and CDR2 is YFSETQ in the germline V gene. This CDR3 has 11 residues. In nucleotides, the CDR3 is TGCGCCAGCAGCTCAGGACTTGAAGCTTTCTTT. Its protein product is CASSSGLEAFF.

The chain uses TRBV7-9 and TRBJ1-4; a possible D gene is TRBD1 (6 bases). This CDR3 has 14 residues. V was trimmed by 1 base and J by 5 bases, leaving 8 bases between them. The V gene's germline CDR1 is SEHNR and CDR2 FQNEAQ (reference sequence). In DNA, the CDR3 is TGTGCCAGCAGCTTAGGGACAGAGAATGAAAAACTGTTTTTT. Amino acids: CASSLGTENEKLFF.

The V gene is TRBV7-2, the J gene TRBJ1-5; D is ambiguous. V was clipped by 2 bases and J by 6 bases, with 14 bases between them. Germline V gene sequence: CDR1 SGHTA, CDR2 FQGNSA. The CDR3 runs to 15 residues. For the CDR3, the DNA is TGTGCCAGCAGCTTATCTATTAACAGAGGTCAGCCCCAGCATTTT. This sequence encodes CASSLSINRGQPQHF.

This clone was counted once. The chain joins TRBV11-2 to TRBJ2-1; 8 bases map to TRBD2. The trim removed 4 bases at V and 8 bases at J, leaving 13 bases unmatched. CDR1 is SGHAT and CDR2 is FQNNGV in the germline V gene. This CDR3 spans 16 amino acids. This chain's CDR3 is CASSSFRELAGHEQFF. CDR3 DNA sequence: TGTGCCAGCAGCTCGTTCAGGGAGCTAGCGGGCCATGAGCAGTTCTTC.

This clone has just a few counts. V usage is TRBV28 and J usage is TRBJ1-5; possible D gene TRBD1, 5 bases. V lost 6 bases and J lost 10, with 19 bases in between. Germline V gene lookup returns CDR1 MDHEN and CDR2 SYDVKM. This CDR3 is built from 14 residues. CDR3: CASSKRGGFQPQHF. CDR3 DNA sequence: TGTGCCAGCAGCAAACGGGGGGGATTCCAACCCCAGCATTTT.

The chain employs TRBV5-6 and TRBJ2-7; TRBD1 is a possible D gene (5 bases). The CDR3 is made up of 12 amino acids. V was clipped by 2 bases and J by 11 bases, with 14 bases between them. CDR1 is SGHDT and CDR2 is YYEEEE in the germline V gene. This CDR3 reads CASSLEGARKYF. The CDR3 nucleotides read TGTGCCAGCAGCTTAGAAGGGGCTCGGAAGTACTTC.

This clone was seen only once. V gene TRBV15 combines with J gene TRBJ2-4, with 13 bases that match TRBD2. Trimming took 1 base from V and 7 from J; bases not matched to a gene: 7. The germline gives CDR1 LNHNV, CDR2 YYDKDF (reference sequence). The CDR3 length is 17 residues. The CDR3 loop is CATSRVLAGGPGNIQYF. For the CDR3, the DNA is TGTGCCACCAGCAGAGTACTAGCGGGAGGGCCAGGCAACATTCAGTACTTC.

This clone was counted between two and nine times. The rearrangement links TRBV2 to TRBJ2-2, with D maybe TRBD2 (5 bases). Trimming removed 7 bases from V and 5 bases from J, with 8 bases in between. Germline lookup yields CDR1 SNHLY and CDR2 FYNNEI. The CDR3 has 12 residues. Written as DNA, the CDR3 is TGTGCCAGCAAACGGGAAACCGGGGAGCTGTTTTTT. Translated, it gives CASKRETGELFF.

The chain couples TRBV28 to TRBJ1-4; 7 bases fit TRBD1. Germline V gives CDR1 MDHEN, CDR2 SYDVKM. This CDR3 has 11 amino acids. J was trimmed by 8 bases and V by 7 bases; bases with no gene match: 1. The CDR3: CASTGGEKLFF. DNA of the CDR3: TGTGCCAGCACAGGGGGGGAAAAACTGTTTTTT.

This clone has just a few counts. The V gene is TRBV19, the J gene TRBJ2-5; D is ambiguous. Germline lookup yields CDR1 LNHDA and CDR2 SQIVND (reference sequence). V lost 10 bases, J lost 3 bases, and 9 bases lay in between. This CDR3 contains 11 residues. CDR3 nucleotide sequence: TGTGCCACTCAGTTAGAAGAGACCCAGTACTTC. This encodes CATQLEETQYF.

The genes are TRBV5-4 and TRBJ1-1; 11 nucleotides agree with TRBD1. The CDR3 is 16 residues long. V lost 4 bases, J lost 0 bases, and 5 bases stayed unmatched. CDR1 is SGHNT, CDR2 YYREEE, per germline (reference sequence). The CDR3 here is CASSLGQGALNTEAFF. CDR3 DNA sequence: TGTGCCAGCAGCCTCGGACAGGGGGCCTTGAACACTGAAGCTTTCTTT.